Each of the 20 T cell receptor beta chains below was sequenced from the same sample in a study of T-cell reconstitution after alpha-beta-depleted transplantation in children. Preparation of the TCRbeta library used unique molecular identifiers. MiXCR was run by TCRdb on the PCR reads, yielding one entry per CDR3 protein. This sample has about 580,000 distinct CDR3 sequences, with roughly 23% found just once. Source: PBMCs, mostly from graft donor cells, taken 360 days after TCRalphabeta/CD19-depleted stem cell transplant. The receptors were gathered from a boy in the first two years of life who had a stem cell transplant for acute myeloid leukemia, so the T cells may come from the graft donor.

This clonotype came up many times. The chain joins TRBV20-1 to TRBJ1-5; 9 bases are a match to TRBD1. This CDR3 is built from 14 residues. Trimming took 2 bases from V and 2 from J; bases not matched to a gene: 1. Germline V lookup: CDR1 DFQATT, CDR2 SNEGSKA (reference sequence). The CDR3, as DNA: TGCAGTGCTAGAAGGACAGGGGGCAATCAGCCCCAGCATTTT. Protein sequence: CSARRTGGNQPQHF.

This clonotype was counted only a few times. The rearrangement links TRBV20-1 to TRBJ1-5; 10 nucleotides align to TRBD1. Trimming took 2 bases from V and 2 from J; bases not matched to a gene: 15. In germline, CDR1 is DFQATT, CDR2 SNEGSKA (reference sequence). The CDR3 is 19 amino acids. This CDR3 is CSARPTGTGAFFGNQPQHF. DNA for the CDR3: TGCAGTGCTAGACCTACCGGGACAGGGGCATTTTTTGGCAATCAGCCCCAGCATTTT.

This chain connects TRBV19 to TRBJ2-2, with D possibly TRBD1 on 6 matching bases. The V end was cut by 10 bases, the J end by 0 bases, with 18 bases between. The length of the CDR3 is 16 residues. The germline gives CDR1 LNHDA, CDR2 SQIVND (reference sequence). As DNA, the CDR3 is TGTGCCACCGAAGATTCTCAGGGGACGAACACCGGGGAGCTGTTTTTT. The encoded protein is CATEDSQGTNTGELFF.

V is TRBV2 and J is TRBJ2-1; TRBD2 aligns across 11 bases. There are 14 residues in the CDR3. Germline CDR1 and CDR2: SNHLY and FYNNEI. Trimming removed 9 bases from V and 7 bases from J; junction bases left unmatched: 8. Here the CDR3 DNA reads TGTGCCAGTTATAGCGGGGGGGCAGGAAATGAGCAGTTCTTC. It yields the protein CASYSGGAGNEQFF. The full variable domain, rest sourced from reference TRBV2 and TRBJ2-1, is EPEVTQTPSHQVTQMGQEVILRCVPISNHLYFYWYRQILGQKVEFLVSFYNNEISEKSEIFDDQFSVERPDGSNFTLKIRSTKLEDSAMYFCASYSGGAGNEQFFGPGTRLTVL.

In regard to this clonotype: This may be a read error: a much more frequent sequence differs by one nucleotide. The chain employs TRBV20-1 and TRBJ2-3; D not resolved. This CDR3 comprises 13 residues. V shed 0 bases and J shed 6 bases, with 10 bases lying between them. From germline, CDR1 is DFQATT and CDR2 SNEGSKA (reference sequence). CDR3 amino acids: CSARDTFGDTQYF. The CDR3 DNA follows: TGCAGTGCTAGAGATACCTTTGGGGATACGCAGTATTTT.

This sequence joins TRBV12-3 or TRBV12-4 and TRBJ2-1; 9 nucleotides align to TRBD2. The V gene end was trimmed by 3 bases and the J gene end by 9 bases; junction bases not matched to a gene: 15. CDR3 length: 17 residues. CDR3 residues: CASSLGRVRRGGGEQFF. The CDR3 DNA is TGTGCCAGCAGTTTGGGCAGGGTACGGCGGGGGGGAGGTGAGCAGTTCTTC.

This clonotype was recorded a few times. The chain uses TRBV27 and TRBJ2-1, with 9 bases that match TRBD1. The CDR3 is made up of 14 amino acids. The trim removed 7 bases at V and 5 bases at J, leaving 6 bases unmatched. Germline V gene lookup returns CDR1 MNHEY and CDR2 SMNVEV (reference sequence). The CDR3 region is CASTPGQGNNEQFF. CDR3 nucleotides: TGTGCCAGCACCCCGGGACAGGGCAACAATGAGCAGTTCTTC.

This clonotype appeared many times. V usage is TRBV15 and J usage is TRBJ1-1; D unclear. The germline gives CDR1 LNHNV, CDR2 YYDKDF (reference sequence). The CDR3 sequence is 15 residues long. The V end lost 0 bases, the J end lost 3 bases, and 11 bases lay between the germline ends. CDR3 sequence reads: CATSRDSQEDTEAFF. CDR3 bases: TGTGCCACCAGCAGAGATTCTCAAGAGGACACTGAAGCTTTCTTT.

A few counts support this clonotype. This sequence joins TRBV6-5 and TRBJ2-7; TRBD2 is a possible D gene (6 bases). V lost 4 bases and J 1 base, leaving 14 bases between the germline ends. The germline CDR1 and CDR2 sequences are MNHEY and SVGAGI. CDR3 length equals 15 residues. The CDR3 here is CASSLDRRGSYEQYF. The CDR3 nucleotides are TGTGCCAGCAGTTTAGATCGTCGGGGGTCCTACGAGCAGTACTTC.

The V call is TRBV4-3, the J call TRBJ2-3; TRBD1 matches at 7 bases. Germline CDR1 and CDR2: LGHNA and YSLEER. V trimming: 1 base; J trimming: 2 bases; junction bases outside the gene matches: 6. The CDR3 sequence is 16 residues long. Written as DNA, the CDR3 is TGCGCCAGCAGCCAAGTCACAGGGGCCTTCACAGATACGCAGTATTTT. It yields the protein CASSQVTGAFTDTQYF.

This chain uses TRBV28 with TRBJ2-2; TRBD2 agrees at 7 bases. The CDR3 consists of 14 residues. Germline values: CDR1 MDHEN, CDR2 SYDVKM. The trim removed 5 bases at V and 3 bases at J, leaving 3 bases unmatched. CDR3 DNA: TGTGCCAGCAGTGGGACTACCCACACCGGGGAGCTGTTTTTT. Protein product: CASSGTTHTGELFF.

CDR3 sequence reads: CASSILTGGPTDTQYF. CDR3 DNA: TGTGCCAGCAGCATATTGACAGGGGGGCCCACAGATACGCAGTATTTT. The chain couples TRBV9 to TRBJ2-3, with TRBD1 identical over 9 bases. This CDR3 spans 16 amino acids. Germline V lookup: CDR1 SGDLS, CDR2 YYNGEE. The trim removed 4 bases at V and 2 bases at J, leaving 8 bases unmatched.

This chain joins TRBV27 and TRBJ2-2; 9 bases fit TRBD1. Germline lookup yields CDR1 MNHEY and CDR2 SMNVEV (reference sequence). V trimming: 4 bases; J trimming: 4 bases; junction bases outside the gene matches: 10. The CDR3 is made up of 17 amino acids. In nucleotides, the CDR3 is TGTGCCAGCAGTTCCACTTACTCGACAGGGGGCACCGGGGAGCTGTTTTTT. It yields the protein CASSSTYSTGGTGELFF.

The CDR3, as DNA: TGCGCCAGCAGCACAATCTCCGGGACTACCCTCACAGATACGCAGTATTTT. Translation gives CASSTISGTTLTDTQYF. The V call is TRBV5-1, the J call TRBJ2-3, with 7 bases lining up with TRBD2. Germline lookup yields CDR1 SGHRS and CDR2 YFSETQ. After removal of 4 bases from V and 2 bases from J, the junction contained 13 bases not matched to a gene. The CDR3 has 17 amino acids.

This clonotype was picked up a small number of times. The chain recombines TRBV5-4 with TRBJ2-1; the match to TRBD2 covers 16 bases. The V segment lost 0 bases and the J segment 9 bases; nucleotides outside the gene matches: 3. The CDR3 loop spans 16 amino acids. Looked up from germline, CDR1 is SGHNT and CDR2 is YYREEE (reference sequence). This chain's CDR3 is CASSLAGTSGGAEQFF. The CDR3 DNA reads TGTGCCAGCAGCTTGGCAGGGACTAGCGGGGGGGCTGAGCAGTTCTTC.

The J gene is TRBJ2-1, the V gene TRBV6-1; weak D call: TRBD2 (7 bases). V was trimmed by 7 bases and J by 9 bases, leaving 16 bases between them. CDR1 MNHNS and CDR2 SASEGT come from the germline V gene. There are 13 residues in the CDR3. The CDR3 here is CASKRGGDGEQFF. As DNA, the CDR3 is TGTGCCAGCAAAAGAGGGGGGGACGGTGAGCAGTTCTTC.

This clonotype was seen repeatedly, ten times or more. This sequence joins TRBV20-1 and TRBJ2-1; 7 nucleotides align to TRBD1. This CDR3 region has 15 residues. V lost 1 base and J lost 2; bases outside the gene matches: 5. Germline V lookup: CDR1 DFQATT, CDR2 SNEGSKA (reference sequence). Written as DNA, the CDR3 is TGCAGTGCTAGAGGATCGACAGGGACCTACAATGAGCAGTTCTTC. Amino acids: CSARGSTGTYNEQFF.

This chain connects TRBV24-1 to TRBJ2-2, with D possibly TRBD2 on 6 matching bases. This CDR3 is built from 16 residues. V shed 7 bases and J shed 5 bases, with 19 bases lying between them. Per the germline V gene, CDR1 is KGHDR and CDR2 is SFDVKD. The DNA of the CDR3 is TGTGCCACCAGCCCTGCAGGGACTGCGCGGACCGGGGAGCTGTTTTTT. It codes for CATSPAGTARTGELFF.

This clonotype has a handful of counts. V and J are TRBV10-3 and TRBJ2-7, with D unresolved. The CDR3 length is 13 residues. Germline lookup yields CDR1 ENHRY and CDR2 SYGVKD. With 2 bases removed from V and 5 bases from J, the gap between germline ends came to 10 bases. The DNA for the CDR3 is TGTGCCATCAGTGAGCCACCGCAAGACGAGCAGTACTTC. As protein: CAISEPPQDEQYF.

The table lists this clonotype with a few counts. The V and J genes are TRBV20-1 and TRBJ2-5; D is possibly TRBD1 (6 bases). The CDR3 totals 17 residues. Germline CDR1 DFQATT, CDR2 SNEGSKA (reference sequence). The V end lost 0 bases, the J end lost 5 bases, and 22 bases lay between the germline ends. The CDR3 reads CSARDLIGGLAGETQYF. CDR3 sequence (DNA): TGCAGTGCTAGAGATTTAATAGGGGGTTTGGCTGGGGAGACCCAGTACTTC.